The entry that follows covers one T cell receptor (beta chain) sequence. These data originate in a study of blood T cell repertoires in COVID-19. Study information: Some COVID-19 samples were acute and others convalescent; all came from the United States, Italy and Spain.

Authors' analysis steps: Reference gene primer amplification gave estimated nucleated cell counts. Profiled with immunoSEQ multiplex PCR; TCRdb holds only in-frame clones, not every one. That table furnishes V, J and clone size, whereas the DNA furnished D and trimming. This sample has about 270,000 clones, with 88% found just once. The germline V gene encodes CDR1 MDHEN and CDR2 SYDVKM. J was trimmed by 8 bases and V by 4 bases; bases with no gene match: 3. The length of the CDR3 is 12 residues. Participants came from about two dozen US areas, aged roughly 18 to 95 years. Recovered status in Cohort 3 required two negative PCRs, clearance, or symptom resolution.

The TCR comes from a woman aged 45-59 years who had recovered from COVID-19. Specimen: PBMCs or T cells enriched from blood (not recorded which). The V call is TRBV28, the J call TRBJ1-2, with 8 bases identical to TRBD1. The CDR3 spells CASSSGQGGYTF. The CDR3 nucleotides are TGTGCCAGCAGTTCCGGACAGGGCGGCTACACCTTC.